This T cell receptor (beta chain) was recovered during a study of T-cell memory formation after mild COVID-19. Study background: TCR clusters were mostly donor specific. Study-wide points: From day 15 to 85, contracting clones were balanced between CD4 and CD8, whereas later expanders leaned toward CD4+. The study detected some responding clones in pre-infection memory, suggesting cross-reactive memory joined.

TCRdb re-derived calls from the 5' RACE reads in MiXCR, one entry per CDR3 protein. The data show about 440,000 distinct CDR3 sequences, around 18% seen once. The germline V gene has CDR1 SGDLS and CDR2 YYNGEE. The CDR3 covers 13 residues. V lost 0 bases and J 1 base, leaving 3 bases between the germline ends. A remark on this clonotype: The target antigen is unknown.

Sequences were obtained from PBMCs or a T cell subset sorted from them (not recorded which). The TCR was taken from an adult woman who had mild COVID-19 (a few samples of this study predate the infection). Cell type and time point are not known. The rearrangement uses TRBV9 and TRBJ2-3; D unclear. CDR3 DNA: TGTGCCAGCAGCGTAGTCGGCACAGATACGCAGTATTTT. The encoded protein is CASSVVGTDTQYF.